A single TCR beta chain is shown here with its context. Its cognate antigen is unknown. After isolation, RNA underwent reverse transcription to generate cDNA as the sequencing template. TCRdb's copy holds only in-frame clones and misses some; the assay was immunoSEQ multiplex PCR. Of approximately 100,000 clones in the sample, about three fifths are singletons; the top ten hold over 15%. The CDR3 has 12 amino acids. V was shortened by 0 bases and J by 10 bases, with 4 bases between the two germline ends. CDR1 and CDR2 (germline): PRHDT, FYEKMQ (reference sequence). This specimen comes from a study of CD8+ T cells in alopecia areata. Study at large: For the treated group, dosing was oral tofacitinib at 5 to 10 mg twice daily. Study findings and constraints: TCR sharing across patients was less clear than in mice, possibly HLA-related.

Treatment denoted: oral pan-JAK inhibitor, 5-10 mg twice daily. The sequenced sample was CD8+ T cells sorted from blood, obtained between weeks 55 and 65, from a patient treated with tofacitinib. The V and J genes are TRBV13 and TRBJ1-6; D gene unclear. This clonotype was sampled from a human donor with alopecia areata. Here the CDR3 DNA reads TGTGCCAGCAGCTTAGGCAAGTCACCCCTCCACTTT. Encoded protein: CASSLGKSPLHF.